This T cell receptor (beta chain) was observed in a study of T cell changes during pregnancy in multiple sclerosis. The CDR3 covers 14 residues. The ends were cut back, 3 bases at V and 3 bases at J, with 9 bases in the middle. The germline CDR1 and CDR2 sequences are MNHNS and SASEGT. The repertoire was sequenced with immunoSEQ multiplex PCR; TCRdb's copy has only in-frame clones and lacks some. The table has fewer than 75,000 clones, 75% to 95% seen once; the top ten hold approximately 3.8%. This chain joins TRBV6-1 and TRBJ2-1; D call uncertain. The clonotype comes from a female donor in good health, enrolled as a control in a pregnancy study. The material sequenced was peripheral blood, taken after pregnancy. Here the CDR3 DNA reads TGTGCCAGCAGTGAGAGCTGGAGCTACAATGAGCAGTTCTTC. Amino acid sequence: CASSESWSYNEQFF.